This T cell receptor (beta chain) derives from a study of blood T cells in healthy people across ages. Overall study findings and caveats: Correlation between TCR beta diversity and naive T cell percentage was strong. Estimates drawn from one million T cells were deemed to understate diversity. Significant beta diversity loss was already apparent by age roughly 40, declining roughly linearly.

Primers used in a second PCR of roughly 7 to 12 cycles were a sample-barcoded 5' primer and a J-beta primer mix. TCRdb re-analysed the 5' RACE reads in MiXCR, keeping a single row per CDR3 protein. Here the sample spans about 1,500,000 distinct CDR3 sequences, 42% being singletons. This CDR3 is built from 15 residues. From germline, CDR1 is LGHNA and CDR2 YNFKEQ. The V and J ends lost 0 bases and 5 bases, in that order; junction bases with no gene match: 4. With respect to this clonotype: What it binds is unknown.

The sample was blood. The clonotype comes from a woman aged 18 to 35 in good health. The rearrangement uses TRBV4-2 and TRBJ1-1, with 9 bases aligning to TRBD1. This CDR3 reads CASSQDTGGGTEAFF. As DNA, the CDR3 is TGTGCCAGCAGCCAAGATACAGGGGGCGGAACTGAAGCTTTCTTT.